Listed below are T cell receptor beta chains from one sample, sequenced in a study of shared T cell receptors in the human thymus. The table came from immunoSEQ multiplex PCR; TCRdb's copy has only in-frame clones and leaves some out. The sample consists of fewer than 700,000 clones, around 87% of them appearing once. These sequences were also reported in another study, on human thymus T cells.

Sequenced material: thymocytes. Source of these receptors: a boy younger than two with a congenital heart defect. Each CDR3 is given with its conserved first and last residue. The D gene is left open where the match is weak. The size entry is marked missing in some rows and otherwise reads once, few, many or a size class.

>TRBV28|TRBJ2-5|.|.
TGTGCCAGCAGTCCGTCGGGACTGAGAGGGGAGACCCAGTACTTC
CASSPSGLRGETQYF
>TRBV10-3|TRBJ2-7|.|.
TGTGCCACCGCAAACAGGGTGTACGAGCAGTACTTC
CATANRVYEQYF
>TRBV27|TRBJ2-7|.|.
TGTGCCAGCCGCGCGAGACACGAACCTGACGAGCAGTACTTC
CASRARHEPDEQYF
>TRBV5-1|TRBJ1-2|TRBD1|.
TGCGCCAGCACAAGGGACAGGGCGTATGGCTACACCTTC
CASTRDRAYGYTF
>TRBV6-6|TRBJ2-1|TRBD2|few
TGTGCCAGCAGTTACTCGGCTAGCGGAAATTACAATGAGCAGTTCTTC
CASSYSASGNYNEQFF
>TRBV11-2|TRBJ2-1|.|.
TGTGCCAGCATCCTACGGGACTCAGAGTTCCATGAGCAGTTCTTC
CASILRDSEFHEQFF
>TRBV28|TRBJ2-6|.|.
TGTGCCAGCATGAGGAACTCTGGGGCCAACGTCCTGACTTTC
CASMRNSGANVLTF
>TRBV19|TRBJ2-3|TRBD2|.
TGTGCCAGTAGTCTCCCTGGGACTAGCGGGGAGATCCGTACAGATACGCAGTATTTT
CASSLPGTSGEIRTDTQYF
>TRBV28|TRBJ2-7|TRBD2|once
TGTGCCAGCAGTTTTTGGGGGAAGGGGCGGGAGGGCCGGGAGCAGTACTTC
CASSFWGKGREGREQYF
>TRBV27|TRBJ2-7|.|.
TGTGCCAGCAGTTTATCGGGTAGCCTGTATCCTCCCTACGAGCAGTACTTC
CASSLSGSLYPPYEQYF
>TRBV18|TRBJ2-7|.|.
TGTGCCAGCTCACCGCCTCTCAGGGTCCCCGTCTACGAGCAGTACTTC
CASSPPLRVPVYEQYF
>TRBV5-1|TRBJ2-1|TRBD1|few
TGCGCCAGCAGCGACGTCGGACAGGATATTTTGGATGAGCAGTTCTTC
CASSDVGQDILDEQFF
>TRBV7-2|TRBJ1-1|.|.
TGTGCCAGCAGCACGGGTGGCGGGGGTAACACTGAAGCTTTCTTT
CASSTGGGGNTEAFF
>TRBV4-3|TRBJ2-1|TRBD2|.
TGCGCCAGCAGCCCGGGACTAGCGGGAGAGATTCATGAGCAGTTCTTC
CASSPGLAGEIHEQFF
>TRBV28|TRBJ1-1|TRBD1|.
TGTGCCAGCAGTTTATCGACAGGGGTGGTGAGTGAAGCTTTCTTT
CASSLSTGVVSEAFF
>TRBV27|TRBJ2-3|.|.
TGTGCCAGCAGTTTATTGTGGGACAAGACCTTAGAACGGTCTGATACGCAGTATTTT
CASSLLWDKTLERSDTQYF
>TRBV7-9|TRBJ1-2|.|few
TGTGCCAGCAGCAATTGGACATTCGATGGCTACACCTTC
CASSNWTFDGYTF
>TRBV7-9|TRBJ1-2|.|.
TGTGCCAGCAGCTTAGGGGCCCCCGGAGGCTACACCTTC
CASSLGAPGGYTF
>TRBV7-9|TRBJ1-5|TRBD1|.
TGTGCCAGCACCCCACTACAGGGGCTATTTAATCAGCCCCAGCATTTT
CASTPLQGLFNQPQHF
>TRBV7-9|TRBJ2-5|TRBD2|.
TGTGCCAGCAGCTTTGAGGGGACTAGCGGCCAAGAGACCCAGTACTTC
CASSFEGTSGQETQYF
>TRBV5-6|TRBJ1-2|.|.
TGTGCCAGCAGCTTTATCGCGGGGAAAACCAACTATGGCTACACCTTC
CASSFIAGKTNYGYTF
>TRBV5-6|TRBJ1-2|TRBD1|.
TGTGCCAGCAGCTTGAACACCCGGACAGGGGTTAACTATGGCTACACCTTC
CASSLNTRTGVNYGYTF
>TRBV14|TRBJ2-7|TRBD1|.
TGTGCCAGCAGCCAAGAGGCCCGACAGGGGACGTACGAGCAGTACTTC
CASSQEARQGTYEQYF
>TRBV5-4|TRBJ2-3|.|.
TGTGCCAGCAGCTTGGAGGACGGGGGACATACGCAGTATTTT
CASSLEDGGHTQYF
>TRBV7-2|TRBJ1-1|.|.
TGTGCCAGCAGCTTTAATTTTGACATGGTCGGCTTGAACACTGAAGCTTTCTTT
CASSFNFDMVGLNTEAFF